The present TCR beta chain was sequenced within a study of blood T cell repertoires in COVID-19. The CDR3 sequence is 15 residues long. The germline V gene encodes CDR1 SGHDT and CDR2 YYEEEE. Trimming took 5 bases from V and 4 from J; bases not matched to a gene: 8. The table came from immunoSEQ multiplex PCR; TCRdb's copy has only in-frame clones and leaves some out. The data contain under 150,000 clones, about four fifths of them singletons. The sequencing sample was made of peripheral blood. The V and J genes are TRBV5-6 and TRBJ1-2; 10 nucleotides agree with TRBD1. This TCR derives from a human donor in a cohort sampled during active COVID-19. The CDR3: CASRPGDRGFYGYTF. The DNA of the CDR3 is TGTGCCAGCAGGCCCGGGGACAGGGGTTTCTATGGCTACACCTTC. Drawing the rest from reference TRBV5-6 and TRBJ1-2, the complete variable domain is DAGVTQSPTHLIKTRGQQVTLRCSPKSGHDTVSWYQQALGQGPQFIFQYYEEEERQRGNFPDRFSGHQFPNYSSELNVNALLLGDSALYLCASRPGDRGFYGYTFGSGTRLTVV.